The subject of this entry is one T cell receptor (beta chain). The antigen is unknown. The sample belongs to a study of T cell responses to AZD1222 COVID-19 vaccine. Points from the study as a whole: Nearly half of spike-specific TCRs reportedly target variant regions that are unmutated in the B.1.351 and B.1.1.7 variants. Clonal diversity was possibly underestimated, and the donors were mostly white British, with more females. Sampling that yielded the repertoires occurred only after the peak T cell response. Vaccine-associated CD4 TCRs ranged over spike, dominating at 160-218 and 743-854.

Assay used: immunoSEQ multiplex PCR; TCRdb lists only in-frame clones, some missing. The table has approximately 180,000 clones, approximately 90% seen once. With V trimmed by 2 bases and J by 3 bases, 4 bases remained unmatched. The CDR3 runs 15 residues. The germline gives CDR1 LNHDA, CDR2 SQIVND (reference sequence). Sequences were derived from peripheral blood, sampled 28 days after the second dose of the MenACWY control vaccine. This sequence was found in an adult who received the MenACWY meningococcal vaccine as a control. This chain links TRBV19 with TRBJ2-1; TRBD2 agrees at 7 bases. The CDR3 reads CASSISRGSYNEQFF. In nucleotides, the CDR3 is TGTGCCAGTAGTATATCTCGCGGGAGCTACAATGAGCAGTTCTTC.